One and the same sample provided the 26 T cell receptor beta chains below, sequenced in a study of blood T cell repertoires in COVID-19. This table comes from immunoSEQ multiplex PCR, and its TCRdb copy is limited to in-frame clones, with some not included. The repertoire holds under 200,000 clones, around 89% seen once, with less than 0.85% in the top ten. The sequenced material came from PBMCs or T cells enriched from blood (not recorded which). Every receptor here comes from a young woman who had recovered from COVID-19.

This sequence joins TRBV6-1 and TRBJ1-1, with D possibly matching TRBD1 (6 bases). Germline V gene data show CDR1 as MNHNS and CDR2 as SASEGT. CDR3 size: 17 residues. Trimming removed 2 bases at V and 3 bases at J, with 19 bases between. The CDR3 sequence: CASSERLHRERDTEAFF. In DNA, the CDR3 is TGTGCCAGCAGTGAACGGTTACACAGGGAAAGGGACACTGAAGCTTTCTTT.

V is TRBV12-5 and J is TRBJ2-2; tentative D call: TRBD2 (5 bases). CDR3 length equals 15 residues. CDR1 and CDR2 from the germline V gene are LGHNT and FRNRAP. Trimming cost V 2 bases and J 7 bases, with 14 bases left between them. CDR3 bases: TGTGCTAGTGGTTTGATTGTGAGGGTCATCGGGGAGCTGTTTTTT. Its translation: CASGLIVRVIGELFF.

This clone was seen a few times. The chain is built from TRBV9 and TRBJ1-1; 7 bases are a match to TRBD1. Germline V gives CDR1 SGDLS, CDR2 YYNGEE. V was pared by 3 bases and J by 1 base, with 6 bases of the junction left unmatched. The CDR3 has 15 amino acids. This chain's CDR3 is CASSAERTGNTEAFF. The CDR3 DNA reads TGTGCCAGCAGCGCCGAACGGACAGGGAACACTGAAGCTTTCTTT.

The chain links TRBV2 to TRBJ2-1; D is perhaps TRBD1 (6 bases). Looked up from germline, CDR1 is SNHLY and CDR2 is FYNNEI. V lost 10 bases, J lost 8 bases, and 18 bases lay in between. The CDR3 sequence is 13 residues long. CDR3 sequence reads: CATGTTRGDEQFF. As DNA, the CDR3 is TGTGCCACGGGGACAACCCGAGGCGATGAGCAGTTCTTC.

V gene TRBV27 combines with J gene TRBJ2-7, with D possibly matching TRBD1 (6 bases). The CDR3 has 15 amino acids. V shed 5 bases and J shed 6 bases, with 20 bases lying between them. Germline V gives CDR1 MNHEY, CDR2 SMNVEV (reference sequence). CDR3 DNA: TGTGCCAGCAGTCAACAGGGCACCCCCTACGCCGAGCAGTACTTC. It is translated as CASSQQGTPYAEQYF.

V and J are TRBV28 and TRBJ1-5; a possible D gene is TRBD1 (6 bases). Germline V gives CDR1 MDHEN, CDR2 SYDVKM. CDR3 length: 14 residues. The V end was cut by 10 bases, the J end by 0 bases, with 13 bases between. The CDR3 loop reads CATKGDDSNQPQHF. The CDR3 DNA sequence: TGTGCCACGAAGGGGGACGATAGCAATCAGCCCCAGCATTTT. The full variable domain, with the rest looked up from reference TRBV28 and TRBJ1-5, is DVKVTQSSRYLVKRTGEKVFLECVQDMDHENMFWYRQDPGLGLRLIYFSYDVKMKEKGDIPEGYSVSREKKERFSLILESASTNQTSMYLCATKGDDSNQPQHFGDGTRLSIL.

This chain uses TRBV10-3 with TRBJ2-1; no clear D gene. This CDR3 comprises 10 residues. Germline-derived CDR1 and CDR2 are ENHRY and SYGVKD. V was shortened by 7 bases and J by 9 bases, with 7 bases between the two germline ends. CDR3 nucleotide sequence: TGTGCCATCACGAGCGCTGAGCAGTTCTTC. It translates to CAITSAEQFF.

The rearrangement joins TRBV5-6 to TRBJ2-7; 10 nucleotides line up with TRBD1. Trimming at V came to 1 base and at J to 6 bases, leaving 7 bases not matched to a gene. This CDR3 is built from 15 residues. CDR1 SGHDT and CDR2 YYEEEE come from the germline V gene. CDR3 in amino acids: CASSLPGQGISEQYF. The DNA of the CDR3 is TGTGCCAGCAGCTTGCCGGGACAGGGGATCTCCGAGCAGTACTTC.

This chain connects TRBV7-2 to TRBJ2-7; D perhaps matches TRBD1 (6 bases). The CDR3 length is 13 residues. CDR1 SGHTA and CDR2 FQGNSA come from the germline V gene. V lost 5 bases, J lost 5 bases, and 13 bases lay in between. The CDR3 bases are TGTGCCAGCAGCACTCGGACAGTAGACGAGCAGTACTTC. Translating it yields CASSTRTVDEQYF.

This clone was seen a few times. This chain links TRBV19 with TRBJ1-3, with D unresolved. The CDR3 extends over 17 amino acids. The germline gives CDR1 LNHDA, CDR2 SQIVND (reference sequence). Trimming left V 0 bases short and J 0 bases short, with 12 bases between. CDR3 bases: TGTGCCAGTAGTATAGATAGCGGAGGGATCTCTGGAAACACCATATATTTT. Translating it yields CASSIDSGGISGNTIYF.

The genes are TRBV6-1 and TRBJ1-2; TRBD1 might be the D (5 bases). This CDR3 has 12 residues. Germline V gives CDR1 MNHNS, CDR2 SASEGT. With 3 bases removed from V and 4 bases from J, the gap between germline ends came to 6 bases. The DNA of the CDR3 is TGTGCCAGCAGTGACCAGGGCTATGGCTACACCTTC. Translated, it gives CASSDQGYGYTF.

V and J are TRBV12-2 and TRBJ2-7; TRBD2, the table's D call, lacks a check against the DNA. TRBV12-2 is deemed a pseudogene. CDR3 length: 18 amino acids. The CDR3 DNA follows: TGTGCAAGTCGCTTAGTAACCAACTCCCCCAATGGGAGCTACGAGCAGTACTTC. Its translation: CASRLVTNSPNGSYEQYF.

This chain connects TRBV21-1 to TRBJ2-1; the DNA was not compared with TRBD2, the D call given in the table. TRBV21-1 is recorded as a pseudogene. The CDR3 consists of 16 residues. In DNA form, the CDR3 reads TGTGCCAGCAGCAAACCCCTAGCGGGAGGACACAATGAGCAGTTCTTC. This sequence encodes CASSKPLAGGHNEQFF.

This chain joins TRBV15 and TRBJ2-7; D is ambiguous. The germline gives CDR1 LNHNV, CDR2 YYDKDF (reference sequence). The CDR3 spans 13 residues. Trimming left V 4 bases short and J 2 bases short, with 9 bases between. CDR3 amino acids: CATSNGDTYEQYF. The CDR3 nucleotides are TGTGCCACCAGCAACGGTGATACCTACGAGCAGTACTTC.

This chain joins TRBV6-5 and TRBJ1-2, with D unclear. The CDR3 loop spans 15 amino acids. CDR1 MNHEY and CDR2 SVGAGI come from the germline V gene. V was cut by 0 bases and J by 0 bases, with 8 bases left in between. The CDR3 is CASSYSAGSNYGYTF. For the CDR3, the DNA is TGTGCCAGCAGTTACTCTGCAGGCTCTAACTATGGCTACACCTTC.

The CDR3 region has the DNA TGTGCCAGCAGTTATTGGACTAGCGGGAGTAGTAATGAGCAGTTCTTC. It yields the protein CASSYWTSGSSNEQFF. The chain joins TRBV28 to TRBJ2-1; 13 positions match TRBD2. Germline V gene lookup returns CDR1 MDHEN and CDR2 SYDVKM. J lost 7 bases, V lost 4 bases, and 7 bases had no gene match. CDR3 length equals 16 residues.

This chain connects TRBV28 to TRBJ2-5; TRBD2 aligns across 11 bases. The trim removed 10 bases at V and 1 base at J, leaving 11 bases unmatched. The CDR3 runs 16 residues. Germline loops: CDR1 MDHEN, CDR2 SYDVKM. This CDR3 is CATIRGTSGFQETQYF. CDR3 DNA sequence: TGTGCCACCATCCGTGGGACTAGCGGATTCCAAGAGACCCAGTACTTC. Using reference TRBV28 and TRBJ2-5 for the parts outside the CDR3, the full variable domain is DVKVTQSSRYLVKRTGEKVFLECVQDMDHENMFWYRQDPGLGLRLIYFSYDVKMKEKGDIPEGYSVSREKKERFSLILESASTNQTSMYLCATIRGTSGFQETQYFGPGTRLLVL.

J is TRBJ2-1 and V is TRBV4-1; D is perhaps TRBD2 (7 bases). V was trimmed by 2 bases and J by 6 bases, leaving 17 bases between them. Germline CDR1 is MGHRA and CDR2 is YSYEKL. The CDR3 sequence is 16 residues long. CDR3 loop: CASSQRGGTVTNEQFF. For the CDR3, the DNA is TGCGCCAGCAGCCAACGCGGGGGCACAGTAACCAATGAGCAGTTCTTC.

The chain uses TRBV19 and TRBJ1-2; no firm D call. This CDR3 spans 12 amino acids. V was pared by 7 bases and J by 2 bases, with 8 bases between. CDR1 and CDR2 from the germline V gene are LNHDA and SQIVND (reference sequence). The CDR3 nucleotides read TGTGCCAGTACAGACTCAAACTATGGCTACACCTTC. Its translation: CASTDSNYGYTF.

The chain has TRBV7-9 and TRBJ2-1; 9 nucleotides align to TRBD1. The CDR3 runs 17 residues. Trimming removed 2 bases from V and 5 bases from J; junction bases left unmatched: 10. Germline-derived CDR1 and CDR2 are SEHNR and FQNEAQ (reference sequence). CDR3 sequence: CASSLPFTGGEDNEQFF. CDR3 nucleotide sequence: TGTGCCAGCAGCTTACCCTTTACAGGGGGCGAGGACAATGAGCAGTTCTTC.

The gene calls are TRBV7-9 and TRBJ1-2; no reliable D call. Germline-derived CDR1 and CDR2 are SEHNR and FQNEAQ (reference sequence). V gave up 8 bases and J gave up 8 bases, with 9 bases separating them. This CDR3 is 10 amino acids long. The CDR3 sequence is CASGPPGYTF. The CDR3 DNA follows: TGTGCCAGCGGCCCACCCGGCTACACCTTC.

The chain links TRBV6-2 or TRBV6-3 to TRBJ2-7; TRBD2 matches 10 bases. CDR3 length: 18 amino acids. Looked up from germline, CDR1 is MNHEY and CDR2 is SVGEGT. J gave up 2 bases and V 6 bases, and 16 bases lay outside the gene matches. In nucleotides, the CDR3 is TGTGCCAGCAGCCGGGGGCCTAGCGGGAGTTCGTGGGCCTACGAGCAGTACTTC. Protein: CASSRGPSGSSWAYEQYF.

The gene calls are TRBV5-4 and TRBJ2-1, with TRBD2 matching over 13 bases. CDR1 is SGHNT and CDR2 is YYREEE in the germline V gene (reference sequence). V was pared by 1 base and J by 6 bases, with 16 bases of the junction left unmatched. This CDR3 comprises 20 residues. The CDR3 region has the DNA TGTGCCAGCAGCTTGACTTACCGGGGACTAGCGGGACCACGGGGCAATGAGCAGTTCTTC. Amino acids: CASSLTYRGLAGPRGNEQFF.

The chain uses TRBV6-4 and TRBJ2-7; 7 nucleotides line up with TRBD2. V lost 4 bases, J lost 0 bases, and 12 bases stayed unmatched. There are 17 residues in the CDR3. CDR1 MRHNA and CDR2 SNTAGT come from the germline V gene. CDR3 sequence: CASSGEGDGTFSYEQYF. The CDR3 DNA reads TGTGCCAGCAGTGGGGAGGGAGACGGGACGTTCTCCTACGAGCAGTACTTC.

J is TRBJ2-5 and V is TRBV28; D not certain. The CDR3 has 15 amino acids. Germline CDR1 MDHEN, CDR2 SYDVKM. The V end lost 5 bases, the J end lost 2 bases, and 15 bases lay between the germline ends. The CDR3 is CASSRIASQQETQYF. The CDR3 DNA follows: TGTGCCAGCAGTAGGATAGCATCTCAACAAGAGACCCAGTACTTC.

The chain combines TRBV28 with TRBJ1-1; tentatively, D is TRBD1 (5 bases). The V and J ends lost 5 bases and 8 bases respectively, with 9 bases between them. The CDR3 loop spans 11 amino acids. Germline values: CDR1 MDHEN, CDR2 SYDVKM. The CDR3, as DNA: TGTGCCAGCAGTCCCCGGACAGAAGCTTTCTTT. It codes for CASSPRTEAFF. The variable domain in full, with the rest retrieved from reference TRBV28 and TRBJ1-1, is DVKVTQSSRYLVKRTGEKVFLECVQDMDHENMFWYRQDPGLGLRLIYFSYDVKMKEKGDIPEGYSVSREKKERFSLILESASTNQTSMYLCASSPRTEAFFGQGTRLTVV.